Following are 28 T cell receptor beta chains from one sample sequenced in a study of cytotoxic CD8 clonotypes in ibrutinib-treated CLL. Assay used: immunoSEQ multiplex PCR; TCRdb lists only in-frame clones, some missing. The table lists about 76,000 clones, around four fifths of them singletons. The specimen comprised PBMCs, sampled after 24 months of ibrutinib treatment. The receptors shown here come from a human donor with chronic lymphocytic leukemia.

This clone was picked up one time. The V and J genes are TRBV7-2 and TRBJ2-1; 10 nucleotides line up with TRBD2. CDR3 length equals 16 residues. Germline trimming cut 5 bases from V and 8 bases from J; bases unmatched to any gene: 12. The germline CDR1 and CDR2 sequences are SGHTA and FQGNSA. CDR3 in DNA: TGTGCCAGCAGCCACGGAGGGACTAGCGTTGCCGATGAGCAGTTCTTC. Residues: CASSHGGTSVADEQFF.

V is TRBV30 and J is TRBJ2-6; unclear D gene. V was pared by 1 base and J by 0 bases, with 4 bases between. Germline lookup yields CDR1 GTSNPN and CDR2 SVGIG (reference sequence). The CDR3 loop spans 14 amino acids. The CDR3 loop is CAWSDGSGANVLTF. The CDR3 bases are TGTGCCTGGAGTGATGGCTCTGGGGCCAACGTCCTGACTTTC.

The V and J genes are TRBV5-4 and TRBJ2-3; D tentatively fits TRBD1 or TRBD2 (5 bases each). The V end was cut by 4 bases, the J end by 6 bases, with 18 bases between. CDR3 length: 15 amino acids. Looked up from germline, CDR1 is SGHNT and CDR2 is YYREEE (reference sequence). The CDR3, as DNA: TGTGCCAGCAGCCCTAATTCGGTCGGGGCGGATACGCAGTATTTT. Amino acid sequence: CASSPNSVGADTQYF. Combining the CDR3 with reference TRBV5-4 and TRBJ2-3 gives the whole variable domain ETGVTQSPTHLIKTRGQQVTLRCSSQSGHNTVSWYQQALGQGPQFIFQYYREEENGRGNFPPRFSGLQFPNYSSELNVNALELDDSALYLCASSPNSVGADTQYFGPGTRLTVL.

This chain connects TRBV5-4 to TRBJ2-3, with 8 bases identical to TRBD1. Germline assignment: CDR1 SGHNT and CDR2 YYREEE (reference sequence). Trimming removed 9 bases from V and 1 base from J; junction bases left unmatched: 10. This CDR3 has 15 amino acids. The CDR3 loop is CATGLGTGRTDTQYF. In nucleotides, the CDR3 is TGTGCCACAGGATTAGGGACAGGACGCACAGATACGCAGTATTTT.

The chain couples TRBV6-6 to TRBJ2-1; the D gene is possibly TRBD2 (5 bases). The germline V and J ends were trimmed by 2 bases and 8 bases, with 10 bases remaining between them. CDR3 size: 13 residues. Germline CDR1 is MNHNY and CDR2 is SVGAGI (reference sequence). The chain's CDR3 is CASSYASFDEQFF. The CDR3 DNA is TGTGCCAGCAGTTACGCTAGCTTCGATGAGCAGTTCTTC.

The rearrangement links TRBV18 to TRBJ1-3; D gene uncertain. Trimming cost V 3 bases and J 4 bases, with 7 bases left between them. The CDR3 length is 13 residues. Germline V CDR1 and CDR2: KGHSH, LQKENI. CDR3 sequence reads: CASSPNEGNTIYF. CDR3 coding DNA: TGTGCCAGCTCACCCAACGAAGGAAACACCATATATTTT.

J is TRBJ2-3 and V is TRBV5-1; D call uncertain. Germline CDR1 and CDR2: SGHRS and YFSETQ. This CDR3 spans 13 amino acids. The V end lost 3 bases, the J end lost 1 base, and 6 bases lay between the germline ends. In DNA, the CDR3 is TGCGCCAGCAGCTCTTATCGCACAGATACGCAGTATTTT. Translated, it gives CASSSYRTDTQYF.

This clone was seen only once. This chain connects TRBV10-1 to TRBJ2-7; D gene ambiguous. The V end lost 2 bases, the J end lost 5 bases, and 10 bases lay between the germline ends. Germline CDR1 is WNHNN and CDR2 is SYGVQD (reference sequence). This CDR3 contains 13 residues. CDR3 in DNA: TGCGCCAGCAGTGAGATTCCTTGGGACGAGCAGTACTTC. Translation gives CASSEIPWDEQYF.

The V gene is TRBV30, the J gene TRBJ2-7, with D hard to call. Trimming left V 2 bases short and J 0 bases short, with 8 bases between. Germline-derived CDR1 and CDR2 are GTSNPN and SVGIG (reference sequence). The CDR3 extends over 13 amino acids. The CDR3 DNA is TGTGCCTGGAGTTTCTCGAACTCCTACGAGCAGTACTTC. Its protein is CAWSFSNSYEQYF.

V is TRBV16 and J is TRBJ1-5, with D possibly being TRBD1 (6 bases). In germline, CDR1 is KGHSY, CDR2 FQNENV. The CDR3 sequence is 13 residues long. V lost 0 bases and J 11 bases, leaving 11 bases between the germline ends. The CDR3 DNA follows: TGTGCCAGCAGCCAATCTAGGGGGGCCTCCCAGCATTTT. It is translated as CASSQSRGASQHF.

The gene calls are TRBV6-5 and TRBJ2-7, with unresolved D. Germline V gene data show CDR1 as MNHEY and CDR2 as SVGAGI. Trimming removed 3 bases at V and 3 bases at J, with 12 bases between. This CDR3 region has 14 residues. CDR3 loop: CASSYHKGNYEQYF. The CDR3 coding sequence is TGTGCCAGCAGTTATCATAAGGGAAACTACGAGCAGTACTTC.

The chain carries TRBV10-3 and TRBJ2-4, with 7 positions matching TRBD2. This CDR3 contains 16 residues. The junction had 5 bases not matched to a gene; V was cut back by 3 bases and J by 0 bases. Germline CDR1 and CDR2: ENHRY and SYGVKD. The CDR3 protein is CAISDPAGVAKNIQYF. The CDR3 DNA sequence: TGTGCCATCAGTGACCCGGCGGGGGTAGCCAAAAACATTCAGTACTTC.

Details on this clone: Its ends do not fully match the called genes, so a read error is possible. The sample has other DNA sequences that encode this CDR3 too. This chain links TRBV4-3 with TRBJ2-7; D unclear. This CDR3 region has 15 residues. Germline CDR1 is LGHNA and CDR2 is YSLEER. The CDR3 region is CASSQGWAKESEQYF. The CDR3 nucleotides are TGCGCCAGCAGTCAAGGGTGGGCAAAAGAATCCGAGCAGTACTTC.

V usage is TRBV4-3 and J usage is TRBJ1-1, with D perhaps matching TRBD1 (6 bases). V lost 1 base, J lost 5 bases, and 11 bases lay in between. The CDR3 is 14 amino acids. The germline V gene encodes CDR1 LGHNA and CDR2 YSLEER. The CDR3 region is CASSQGRGRTEAFF. Here the CDR3 DNA reads TGCGCCAGCAGCCAAGGTCGGGGGCGGACTGAAGCTTTCTTT.

The J gene is TRBJ2-3, the V gene TRBV5-4; D ambiguous. The germline V gene has CDR1 SGHNT and CDR2 YYREEE (reference sequence). The CDR3 runs to 15 residues. V lost 0 bases to trimming and J lost 0 bases, with 8 bases between them. CDR3 DNA: TGTGCCAGCAGCTTGGGGGCAGGTAGCACAGATACGCAGTATTTT. Translating it yields CASSLGAGSTDTQYF.

This clone was found a few times. The chain is built from TRBV30 and TRBJ1-1; D perhaps matches TRBD1 (6 bases). CDR3 length: 15 amino acids. CDR1 is GTSNPN, CDR2 SVGIG, per germline (reference sequence). The ends were cut back, 3 bases at V and 0 bases at J, with 14 bases in the middle. CDR3: CAWRAEGGVNTEAFF. As DNA, the CDR3 is TGTGCCTGGAGGGCAGAGGGGGGGGTGAACACTGAAGCTTTCTTT.

This rearrangement joins TRBV9 to TRBJ2-3; no clear D gene. The V gene lost 0 bases and the J gene lost 0 bases, with 2 bases spanning the gap. The germline CDR1 and CDR2 sequences are SGDLS and YYNGEE. CDR3 length: 13 residues. The CDR3 reads CASSVDSTDTQYF. The CDR3 coding sequence is TGTGCCAGCAGCGTAGACAGCACAGATACGCAGTATTTT.

This rearrangement joins TRBV19 to TRBJ1-1; D is unclear. Trimming removed 5 bases from V and 5 bases from J, with 9 bases in between. The CDR3 loop spans 12 amino acids. The V gene's germline CDR1 is LNHDA and CDR2 SQIVND (reference sequence). As DNA, the CDR3 is TGTGCCAGTAGTCCCTCGGGAACTGAAGCTTTCTTT. Translating gives CASSPSGTEAFF. The variable domain in full, completed from reference TRBV19 and TRBJ1-1, reads DGGITQSPKYLFRKEGQNVTLSCEQNLNHDAMYWYRQDPGQGLRLIYYSQIVNDFQKGDIAEGYSVSREKKESFPLTVTSAQKNPTAFYLCASSPSGTEAFFGQGTRLTVV.

The chain joins TRBV15 to TRBJ2-3; 8 positions match TRBD2. The CDR3 loop spans 22 amino acids. CDR1 is LNHNV, CDR2 YYDKDF, per germline (reference sequence). V gave up 0 bases and J gave up 3 bases; unmatched junction bases: 23. Here the CDR3 reads CATSRDQKGRGLGLGVTDTQYF. In DNA form, the CDR3 reads TGTGCCACCAGCAGAGATCAAAAGGGCAGGGGACTGGGACTAGGGGTTACAGATACGCAGTATTTT.

This chain uses TRBV9 with TRBJ1-2; the D is unclear. CDR3 length: 16 residues. The V end lost 4 bases, the J end lost 6 bases, and 22 bases lay between the germline ends. In germline, CDR1 is SGDLS, CDR2 YYNGEE. The CDR3 region is CASSRDLYGELDGYTF. The CDR3 nucleotides read TGTGCCAGCAGCAGAGACTTGTATGGGGAATTGGATGGCTACACCTTC.

The chain links TRBV29-1 to TRBJ1-6; maybe TRBD1 (6 bases). The V end lost 4 bases, the J end lost 0 bases, and 16 bases lay between the germline ends. The CDR3 is 17 residues long. Germline-derived CDR1 and CDR2 are SQVTM and ANQGSEA. CDR3 in amino acids: CSVGKTGQSSYNSPLHF. CDR3 bases: TGCAGCGTTGGGAAAACAGGGCAGAGCTCCTATAATTCACCCCTCCACTTT.

This clone was observed a single time. The chain has TRBV6-5 and TRBJ2-7, with TRBD2 identical over 8 bases. The CDR3 has 16 residues. Germline CDR1 MNHEY, CDR2 SVGAGI. Germline trimming cut 4 bases from V and 3 bases from J; bases unmatched to any gene: 11. The CDR3 nucleotides are TGTGCCAGCAGTTCCTCTCGTGGCGGGGGGTTCTACGAGCAGTACTTC. Translated: CASSSSRGGGFYEQYF.

As for this clone: Because the CDR3's place on the DNA is in doubt, the DNA is left out and the CDR3 is given as listed by TCRdb. This chain uses TRBV29-1 with TRBJ2-7. Germline assignment: CDR1 SQVTM and CDR2 ANQGSEA. Including both end residues, the CDR3 is 14 amino acids long. CDR3 in amino acids: CSVDVAGGARREYF.

The chain is built from TRBV29-1 and TRBJ2-3; no clear D gene. This CDR3 contains 13 residues. V lost 6 bases and J 5 bases, leaving 15 bases between the germline ends. The germline gives CDR1 SQVTM, CDR2 ANQGSEA. The CDR3 DNA follows: TGCAGCGTGGGTAGTCACCTCGGAGATACGCAGTATTTT. It codes for CSVGSHLGDTQYF.

V gene TRBV18 combines with J gene TRBJ2-1; D might be TRBD2 (5 bases). The CDR3 length is 12 residues. V dropped 2 bases and J dropped 10 bases, with 9 bases sitting between them. Per germline, CDR1 KGHSH and CDR2 LQKENI. This CDR3 is CASSPAQREQFF. The CDR3 DNA sequence: TGTGCCAGCTCACCAGCCCAGCGGGAGCAGTTCTTC. The full variable domain, in which reference TRBV18 and TRBJ2-1 provide the parts outside the CDR3, is NAGVMQNPRHLVRRRGQEARLRCSPMKGHSHVYWYRQLPEEGLKFMVYLQKENIIDESGMPKERFSAEFPKEGPSILRIQQVVRGDSAAYFCASSPAQREQFFGPGTRLTVL.

The chain uses TRBV9 and TRBJ2-6, with unresolved D. The CDR3 is 17 amino acids. Trimming removed 6 bases from V and 0 bases from J, with 16 bases in between. Germline CDR1 SGDLS, CDR2 YYNGEE. The CDR3 DNA reads as TGTGCCAGCAACTCGGGCGGTAGACCCTCTGGGGCCAACGTCCTGACTTTC. Protein: CASNSGGRPSGANVLTF. The full variable domain, in which reference TRBV9 and TRBJ2-6 provide the parts outside the CDR3, is DSGVTQTPKHLITATGQRVTLRCSPRSGDLSVYWYQQSLDQGLQFLIQYYNGEERAKGNILERFSAQQFPDLHSELNLSSLELGDSALYFCASNSGGRPSGANVLTFGAGSRLTVL.

V usage is TRBV29-1 and J usage is TRBJ1-4; D not resolved. Looked up from germline, CDR1 is SQVTM and CDR2 is ANQGSEA. This CDR3 is 11 amino acids long. Trimming removed 6 bases at V and 5 bases at J, with 7 bases between. The CDR3: CSVGRNEKLFF. The CDR3 DNA is TGCAGCGTAGGCAGGAATGAAAAACTGTTTTTT.

This clone was observed a few times. The chain couples TRBV29-1 to TRBJ2-2; TRBD2 agrees at 7 bases. The germline V gene encodes CDR1 SQVTM and CDR2 ANQGSEA. The CDR3 spans 13 residues. With V trimmed by 4 bases and J by 8 bases, 7 bases remained unmatched. The CDR3 DNA follows: TGCAGCGTTGTACTAGCGTTACCTGGGGAGCTGTTTTTT. Amino acid sequence: CSVVLALPGELFF.